This record concerns one T cell receptor beta chain sequence. The antigen is not known. Here immunoSEQ multiplex PCR was the method, and the copy in TCRdb shows in-frame clones only, minus some. The sample comprises approximately 150,000 clones, about nine tenths of which are singletons, and approximately 5.9% rests with the top ten. The germline V gene has CDR1 SGHAT and CDR2 FQDESV (reference sequence). The trim removed 1 base at V and 10 bases at J, leaving 8 bases unmatched. This CDR3 comprises 16 residues. This sample is part of a study of T cell responses to AZD1222 COVID-19 vaccine. Overall study results and limits: Nearly half of unique spike-specific TCRs reportedly avoided B.1.351 and B.1.1.7 mutated regions. An increase in Spike-specific TCR breadth and depth was observed after two AZD1222 doses.

This sample comprised peripheral blood, obtained 28 days after the second AZD1222 dose. This receptor was identified in an adult who received the AZD1222 COVID-19 vaccine. V gene TRBV11-1 combines with J gene TRBJ2-1; TRBD2 aligns across 12 bases. CDR3 DNA: TGTGCCAGCAGCTTAGGGCTAGCGGGAGGGTCCGCCGAGCAGTTCTTC. Its translation is CASSLGLAGGSAEQFF.